This TCR beta chain was captured in a study of CD8+ T cells in alopecia areata. In the study overall: A regimen of oral tofacitinib, 5 to 10 mg twice daily, was given to treated patients. Treatment with tofacitinib (6 to 18 months) was followed by 6 months off drug.

The V and J ends lost 8 bases and 3 bases respectively, with 7 bases between them. The CDR3 spans 11 residues. The V gene's germline CDR1 is LNHNV and CDR2 YYDKDF (reference sequence). cDNA prepared by RNA extraction and subsequent reverse transcription served as the template for sequencing. Some clones are missing from TCRdb's copy, which holds only in-frame ones; the method was immunoSEQ multiplex PCR. Among 180,000 or so clones listed, around 71% were seen once. Broader study findings: Among the cells sequenced in scalp samples are also the resident alphabeta T cells of normal skin. Relative to normal scalp, lesional scalp, especially alopecia totalis/universalis, showed higher clonality.

On this clone itself: No antigen is known for it.

This sample comprised CD8+ T cells sorted from blood, obtained at week 0. This receptor was taken from a human donor with alopecia areata. The chain uses TRBV15 and TRBJ1-1; D is ambiguous. The CDR3 loop is CATGRYTEAFF. CDR3 coding DNA: TGTGCCACCGGGCGGTACACTGAAGCTTTCTTT.